This T cell receptor (beta chain) was captured by sequencing in a study of shared clonotypes between healthy human individuals (dated by TCRdb to 2020 to 2021). About the study as a whole: The cohort included a few men and a couple of women between 18 and 49 years of age. Leukapheresis yielded between about 0.9 and 9 billion PBMCs per donor. Blood TCR repertoires of about five healthy adults were deeply sequenced to estimate repertoire size and the extent of clonotype sharing between individuals. Per donor, three plates each were used for CD4 naive and CD4 memory, two for CD8 naive, and one for CD8 memory. To increase sequencing depth and limit assay-specific biases, TCR repertoire library preparation and sequencing were carried out by different laboratories using diverse techniques.

Healthy HIV-negative adults with no recently reported acute infections or vaccinations were included as donors. Every donor was a Caucasian adult residing in Nashville, Tennessee, USA. CD4+ T cells were enriched by magnetic negative selection; naive cells were then positively selected on CD45RA, and the negative fraction formed the memory subset. Blood was collected by leukapheresis, and PBMCs were isolated by Ficoll-Histopaque density gradient centrifugation and then cryopreserved in liquid nitrogen vapor phase. Purity and quantity of every magnetically sorted T cell population were checked by analytical flow cytometry. From each sorted fraction, genomic DNA was isolated and quantified by UV absorbance on a Nanodrop 2000c. The germline V gene supplies CDR1 SGHTA and CDR2 FQGNSA. Clipping removes 7 bases from V and 0 bases from J, with 6 as the unmatched junction base count. The CDR3 numbers 15 residues from cysteine through phenylalanine. The retained sequence is limited to the CDR3, 45 bases, with the frame set at the first base.

The paper's findings and limits, for the study overall: Pairwise subsampling indicated that sequencing depth was expected to affect the degree of clonotype sharing among donors. Only blood was sampled, and tissue TCR repertoires likely differ from those in blood. Naive subsets generally had larger estimated clonotype richness than memory subsets. Sharing across a few donors was observed for approximately 5% of naive CD4, 3.5% of naive CD8, about 2.3% of memory CD4, and less than 0.45% of memory CD8 clonotypes. Because the study included only a small number of donors, the genetic and exposure-history diversity represented was limited. Incomplete sequencing was indicated by rarefaction of sorted-subset datasets, despite the large sequencing depth. Compared with non-shared clonotypes, the clonotypes found in all four sorted-subset donors had higher generation probabilities.

As for this clone: Its recognized antigen is unknown. It has no much larger one-base neighbor in the sample; base qualities were not kept.

Using the deep immunoSEQ assay, TCR CDR3 regions were amplified from genomic DNA by multiplex PCR. Genomic DNA extracted from each cell subset was distributed evenly over all wells of several immunoSEQ 96-well plates, and each plate served as one replicate. For sorted subsets, roughly 190 ng of genomic DNA, equivalent to roughly 33,000 T cell genomes, went into each replicate PCR. Purified libraries were quantified with a Qubit 3.0 fluorometer, sized on a Bioanalyzer 2100, and re-quantified with the KAPA Library Quantification kit. Each immunoSEQ 96-well plate was sequenced on its own single-read 150-cycle Illumina NextSeq 550 flow cell. The original pipeline was this. The immunoSEQ output contained only junctional sequences without quality scores, so filtering could not match that applied to full-length reads. Sequences were annotated with PyIR, a Python wrapper for IgBLAST v1.9, and V/J genes and CDR3 were assigned using IMGT germline references. Any read was removed if the V/J assignment was weak (E-value above 1e-6), the CDR3 was missing, or the read contained stop codons, out-of-frame junctions, or ambiguous translated residues. A V3J clonotype was defined by an identical inferred V gene, J gene, and CDR3 amino acid sequence. Percentage overlap between repertoires was computed as shared unique clonotypes divided by the size of the smaller repertoire. Repertoire richness was assessed with RTK rarefaction, the Chao1 estimator, and Recon v2.1 estimates of unobserved clonotypes. Generation probabilities for all TCRbeta clonotypes obtained by the gDNA method from a handful of donors were computed using OLGA. TCRdb stores this immuneACCESS table with in-frame sequences only. Part of the clones is absent; in the studies checked, under half of the shortfall reflects unresolved V genes, and no reason is known for the rest. V, J and clone size are taken as reported in that table, and D and trimming were inferred from the DNA itself. This sample is represented by 950,000 to 1,300,000 clones; about 80% of them were singletons. Together, the top ten hold 1.4% of the sample.

The clonotype comes from a young man in good health. In this chain, TRBV7-2 is recombined with TRBJ1-3; 7 central nucleotides agree with TRBD1. The sequenced material came from memory CD4+ T cells sorted from blood. Taken with the paper, the label for cell subset or site translates to: CD45RA-negative fraction. The DNA is as follows: TGTGCCAGCAAGGCAGGGGGGACCTCTGGAAACACCATATATTTT. It encodes CASKAGGTSGNTIYF. Outside the CDR3, residues come from the reference TRBV7-2 and TRBJ1-3 proteins, so the full variable domain is: GAGVSQSPSNKVTEKGKDVELRCDPISGHTALYWYRQSLGQGLEFLIYFQGNSAPDKSGLPSDRFSAERTGGSVSTLTIQRTQQEDSAVYLCASKAGGTSGNTIYFGEGSWLTVV.